This T cell receptor beta chain derives from a study of blood T cell repertoires in COVID-19. Study-level information: Samples of COVID-19 (acute and convalescent) were obtained from the United States, Italy and Spain.

The germline V and J ends were trimmed by 6 bases and 9 bases, with 12 bases remaining between them. This CDR3 region has 13 residues. Sequenced by immunoSEQ multiplex PCR; TCRdb stores in-frame clones only, minus some. Counted here are about 180,000 clones, roughly nine tenths occurring once; the ten biggest clones make up 2.9%. The rearrangement joins TRBV12-3 or TRBV12-4 to TRBJ1-6; maybe TRBD1 (6 bases). The specimen was peripheral blood. This TCR came from a woman in her 30s with active or convalescent COVID-19. The DNA of the CDR3 is TGTGCCAGCAGGATAACAGGGACTTCACCCCTCCACTTT. This codes for CASRITGTSPLHF.